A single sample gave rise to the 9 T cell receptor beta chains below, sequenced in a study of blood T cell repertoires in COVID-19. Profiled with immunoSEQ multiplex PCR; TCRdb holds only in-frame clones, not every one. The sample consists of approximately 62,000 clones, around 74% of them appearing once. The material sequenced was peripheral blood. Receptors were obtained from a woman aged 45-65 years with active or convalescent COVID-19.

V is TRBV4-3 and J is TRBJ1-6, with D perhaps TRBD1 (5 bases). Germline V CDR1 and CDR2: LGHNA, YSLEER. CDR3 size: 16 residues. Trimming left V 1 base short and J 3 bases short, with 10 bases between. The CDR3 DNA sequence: TGCGCCAGCAGCCAAGGGGGGGGGAACTATAATTCACCCCTCCACTTT. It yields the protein CASSQGGGNYNSPLHF.

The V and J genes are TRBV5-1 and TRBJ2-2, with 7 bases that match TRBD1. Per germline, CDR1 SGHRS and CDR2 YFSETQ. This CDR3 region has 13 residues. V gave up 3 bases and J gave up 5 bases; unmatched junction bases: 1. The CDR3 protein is CASSWDRTGELFF. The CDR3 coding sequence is TGCGCCAGCAGCTGGGACAGAACCGGGGAGCTGTTTTTT. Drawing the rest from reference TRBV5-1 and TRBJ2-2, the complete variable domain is KAGVTQTPRYLIKTRGQQVTLSCSPISGHRSVSWYQQTPGQGLQFLFEYFSETQRNKGNFPGRFSGRQFSNSRSEMNVSTLELGDSALYLCASSWDRTGELFFGEGSRLTVL.

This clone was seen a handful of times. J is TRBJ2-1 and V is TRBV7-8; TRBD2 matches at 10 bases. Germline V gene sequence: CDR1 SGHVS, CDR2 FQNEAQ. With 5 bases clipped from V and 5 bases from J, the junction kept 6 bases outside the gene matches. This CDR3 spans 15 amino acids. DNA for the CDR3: TGTGCCAGCAGCCTCCGGACTAGCGGCGACAATGAGCAGTTCTTC. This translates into CASSLRTSGDNEQFF.

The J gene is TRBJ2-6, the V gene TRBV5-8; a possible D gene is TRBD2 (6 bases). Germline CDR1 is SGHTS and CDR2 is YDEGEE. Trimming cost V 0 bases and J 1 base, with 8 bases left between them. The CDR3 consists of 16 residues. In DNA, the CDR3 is TGTGCCAGCAGCTTGGAGGCGGGGTCTGGGGCCAACGTCCTGACTTTC. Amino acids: CASSLEAGSGANVLTF.

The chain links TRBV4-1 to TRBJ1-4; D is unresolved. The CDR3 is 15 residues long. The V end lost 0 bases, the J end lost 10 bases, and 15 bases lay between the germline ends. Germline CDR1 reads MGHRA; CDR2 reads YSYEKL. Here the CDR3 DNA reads TGCGCCAGCAGCCAAGAAAACATGCCATCTGGAAAACTGTTTTTT. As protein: CASSQENMPSGKLFF.

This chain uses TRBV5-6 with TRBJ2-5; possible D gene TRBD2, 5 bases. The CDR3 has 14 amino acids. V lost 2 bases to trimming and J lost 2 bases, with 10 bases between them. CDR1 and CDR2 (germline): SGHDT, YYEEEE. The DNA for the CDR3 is TGTGCCAGCAGCTTCGCGGGCGGACAAGAGACCCAGTACTTC. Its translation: CASSFAGGQETQYF.

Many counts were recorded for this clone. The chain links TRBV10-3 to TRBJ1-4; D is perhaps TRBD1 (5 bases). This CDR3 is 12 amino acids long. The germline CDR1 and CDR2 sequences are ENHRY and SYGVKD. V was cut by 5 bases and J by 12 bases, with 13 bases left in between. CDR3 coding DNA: TGTGCCATCAGTCGGGGGTCAGATGAACTGTTTTTT. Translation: CAISRGSDELFF.

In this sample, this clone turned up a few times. The CDR3 reads CASSLGGRGVGNTIYF. CDR3 nucleotide sequence: TGTGCCAGCAGCTTAGGGGGCAGGGGCGTAGGAAACACCATATATTTT. V gene TRBV7-2 combines with J gene TRBJ1-3; perhaps TRBD1 as D (6 bases). The CDR3 is made up of 16 amino acids. Germline V gene lookup returns CDR1 SGHTA and CDR2 FQGNSA. The ends were cut back, 1 base at V and 4 bases at J, with 14 bases in the middle. Full variable domain (missing parts from reference TRBV7-2 and TRBJ1-3): GAGVSQSPSNKVTEKGKDVELRCDPISGHTALYWYRQSLGQGLEFLIYFQGNSAPDKSGLPSDRFSAERTGGSVSTLTIQRTQQEDSAVYLCASSLGGRGVGNTIYFGEGSWLTVV.

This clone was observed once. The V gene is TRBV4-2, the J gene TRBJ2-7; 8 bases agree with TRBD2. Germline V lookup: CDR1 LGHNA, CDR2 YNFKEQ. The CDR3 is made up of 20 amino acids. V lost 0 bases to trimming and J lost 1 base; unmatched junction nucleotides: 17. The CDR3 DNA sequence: TGTGCCAGCAGCCAAGAGCTTAGGGTAGCGGGAACGAAGGGATCCTACGAGCAGTACTTC. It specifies CASSQELRVAGTKGSYEQYF.